This T cell receptor (beta chain) was captured in a study of technical replicates of blood from a few donors. Libraries were prepared by immunoSEQ multiplex PCR; TCRdb keeps only in-frame clonotypes and omits some of them. The sample yields tens of thousands of clones, 95% to 98% seen once. The CDR3 has 16 residues. V gave up 5 bases and J gave up 2 bases, with 19 bases separating them. The germline V gene encodes CDR1 SGHDN and CDR2 FVKESK. The chain links TRBV14 to TRBJ2-7; no reliable D call. Sequencing input: T cells isolated from PBMCs. The clonotype originates from a human donor in good health. The CDR3 DNA reads as TGTGCCAGCAGCTTTGCGACACGTCTAACCACCTACGAGCAGTACTTC. It specifies CASSFATRLTTYEQYF. The variable domain in full, completed from reference TRBV14 and TRBJ2-7, reads EAGVTQFPSHSVIEKGQTVTLRCDPISGHDNLYWYRRVMGKEIKFLLHFVKESKQDESGMPNNRFLAERTGGTYSTLKVQPAELEDSGVYFCASSFATRLTTYEQYFGPGTRLTVT.